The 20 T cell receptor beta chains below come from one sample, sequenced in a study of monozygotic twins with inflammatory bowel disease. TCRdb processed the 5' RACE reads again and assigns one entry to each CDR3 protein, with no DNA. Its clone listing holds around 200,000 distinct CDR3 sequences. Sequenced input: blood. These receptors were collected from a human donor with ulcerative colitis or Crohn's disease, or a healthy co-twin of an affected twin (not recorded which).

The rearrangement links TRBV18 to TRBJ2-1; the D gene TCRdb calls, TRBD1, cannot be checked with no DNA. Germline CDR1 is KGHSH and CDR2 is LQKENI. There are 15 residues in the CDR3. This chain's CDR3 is CASSLNRDNYNEQFF.

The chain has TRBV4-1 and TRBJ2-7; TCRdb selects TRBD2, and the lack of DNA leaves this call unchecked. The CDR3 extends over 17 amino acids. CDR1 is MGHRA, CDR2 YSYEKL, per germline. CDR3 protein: CASSQEGGVSLIYEQYF.

CDR3 sequence reads: CASSQAWDEWRFF. J is TRBJ2-1 and V is TRBV5-1; the D call from TCRdb, TRBD1, cannot be confirmed without DNA. Germline V gene sequence: CDR1 SGHRS, CDR2 YFSETQ. This CDR3 is built from 13 residues.

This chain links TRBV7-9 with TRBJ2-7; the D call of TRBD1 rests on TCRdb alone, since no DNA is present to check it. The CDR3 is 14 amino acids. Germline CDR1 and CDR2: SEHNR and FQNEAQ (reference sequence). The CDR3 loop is CASTFTGAVYEQYF.

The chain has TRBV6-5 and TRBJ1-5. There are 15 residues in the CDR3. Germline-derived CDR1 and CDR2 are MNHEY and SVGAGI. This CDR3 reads CASSSRQEGNQPQHF.

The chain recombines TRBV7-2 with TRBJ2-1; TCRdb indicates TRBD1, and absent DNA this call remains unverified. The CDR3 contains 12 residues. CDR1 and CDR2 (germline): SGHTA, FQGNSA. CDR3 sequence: CASSLVGREQFF.

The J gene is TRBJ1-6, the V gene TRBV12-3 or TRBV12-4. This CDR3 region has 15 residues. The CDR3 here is CASGRGVSYNSPLHF.

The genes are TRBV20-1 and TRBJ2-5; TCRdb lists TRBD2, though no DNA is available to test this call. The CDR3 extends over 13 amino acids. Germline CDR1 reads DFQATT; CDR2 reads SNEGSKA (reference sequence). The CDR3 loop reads CSGDLGRRETQYF.

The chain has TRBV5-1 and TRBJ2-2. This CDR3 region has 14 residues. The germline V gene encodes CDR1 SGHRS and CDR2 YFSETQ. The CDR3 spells CASSLVGHNGELFF.

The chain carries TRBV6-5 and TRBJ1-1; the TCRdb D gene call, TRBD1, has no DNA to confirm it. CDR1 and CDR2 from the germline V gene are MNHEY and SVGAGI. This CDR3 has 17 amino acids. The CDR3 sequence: CASSYPDRGRGNTEAFF.

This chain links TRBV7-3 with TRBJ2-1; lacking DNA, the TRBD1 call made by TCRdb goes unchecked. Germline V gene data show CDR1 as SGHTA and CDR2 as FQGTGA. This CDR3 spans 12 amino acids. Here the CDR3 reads CASSSQGVEQFF. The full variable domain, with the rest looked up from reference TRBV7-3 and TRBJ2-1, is GAGVSQTPSNKVTEKGKYVELRCDPISGHTALYWYRQSLGQGPEFLIYFQGTGAADDSGLPNDRFFAVRPEGSVSTLKIQRTERGDSAVYLCASSSQGVEQFFGPGTRLTVL.

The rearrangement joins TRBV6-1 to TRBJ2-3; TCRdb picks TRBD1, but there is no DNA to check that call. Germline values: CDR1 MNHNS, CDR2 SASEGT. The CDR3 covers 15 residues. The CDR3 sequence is CASTRDRSSTDTQYF.

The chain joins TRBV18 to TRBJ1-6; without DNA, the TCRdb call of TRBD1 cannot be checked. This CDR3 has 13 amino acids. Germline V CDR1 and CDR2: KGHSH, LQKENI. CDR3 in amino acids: CASTRDTNSPLHF.

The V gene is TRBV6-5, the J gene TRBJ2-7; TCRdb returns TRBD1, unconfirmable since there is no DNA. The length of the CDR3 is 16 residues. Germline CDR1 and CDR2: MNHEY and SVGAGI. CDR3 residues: CASSSPRDRGTYEQYF.

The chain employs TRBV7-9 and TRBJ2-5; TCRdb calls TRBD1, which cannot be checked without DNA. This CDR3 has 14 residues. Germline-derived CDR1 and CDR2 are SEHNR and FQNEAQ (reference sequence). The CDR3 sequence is CASSTRTVPETQYF.

CDR3 loop: CASNGGPYYGYTF. The chain couples TRBV5-6 to TRBJ1-2. Per germline, CDR1 SGHDT and CDR2 YYEEEE. CDR3 length: 13 residues.

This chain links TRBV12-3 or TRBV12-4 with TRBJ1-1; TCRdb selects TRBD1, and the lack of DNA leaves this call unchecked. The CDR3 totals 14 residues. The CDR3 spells CASSGDREFTEAFF.

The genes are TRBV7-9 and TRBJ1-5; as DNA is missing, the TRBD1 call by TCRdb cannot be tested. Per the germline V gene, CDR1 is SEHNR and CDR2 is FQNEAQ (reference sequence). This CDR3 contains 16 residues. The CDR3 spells CASSLVVGAGNQPQHF.

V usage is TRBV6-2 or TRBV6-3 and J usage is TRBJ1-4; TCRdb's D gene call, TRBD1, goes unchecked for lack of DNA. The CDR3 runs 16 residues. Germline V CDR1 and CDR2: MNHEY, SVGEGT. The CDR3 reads CASSTGLNAWHEKLFF.

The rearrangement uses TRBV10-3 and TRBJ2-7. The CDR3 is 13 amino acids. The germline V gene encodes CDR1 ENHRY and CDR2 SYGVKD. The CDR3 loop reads CAISSDNSYEQYF.